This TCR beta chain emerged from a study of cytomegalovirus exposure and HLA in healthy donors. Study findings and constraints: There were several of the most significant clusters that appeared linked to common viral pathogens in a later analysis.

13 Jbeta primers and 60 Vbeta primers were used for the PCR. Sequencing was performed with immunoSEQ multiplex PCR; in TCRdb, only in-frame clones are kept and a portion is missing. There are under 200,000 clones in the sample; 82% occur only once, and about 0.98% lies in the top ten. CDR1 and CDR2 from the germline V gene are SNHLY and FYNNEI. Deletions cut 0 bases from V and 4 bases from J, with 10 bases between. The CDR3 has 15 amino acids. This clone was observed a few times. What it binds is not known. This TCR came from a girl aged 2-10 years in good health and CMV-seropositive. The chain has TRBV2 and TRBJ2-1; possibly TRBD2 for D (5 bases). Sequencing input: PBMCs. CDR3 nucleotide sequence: TGTGCCAGCAGTGAAGCGCGGGCCCAGTACAATGAGCAGTTCTTC. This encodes CASSEARAQYNEQFF.